The 8 T cell receptor beta chains presented below share a single source sample, sequenced in a study of blood T cell repertoires in COVID-19. Sequencing used immunoSEQ multiplex PCR; TCRdb keeps in-frame clones, though not all of them. The sample shows about 88,000 clones, roughly nine tenths of them seen only once. The sequencing input was peripheral blood. The receptors derive from a woman aged 80 or older with active COVID-19.

In its sample, this clone was seen once. V gene TRBV7-9 combines with J gene TRBJ2-7; 11 nucleotides match TRBD2. This CDR3 comprises 15 residues. J gave up 2 bases and V 6 bases, and 6 bases lay outside the gene matches. The germline V gene encodes CDR1 SEHNR and CDR2 FQNEAQ (reference sequence). CDR3 sequence reads: CASSKTSGSTYEQYF. The CDR3 bases are TGTGCCAGCAGTAAAACTAGCGGGAGTACCTACGAGCAGTACTTC.

The V call is TRBV28, the J call TRBJ1-5; 9 positions agree with TRBD1. Trimming removed 6 bases from V and 4 bases from J; junction bases left unmatched: 13. This CDR3 has 17 residues. Germline CDR1 reads MDHEN; CDR2 reads SYDVKM. CDR3 protein: CASSGWGQGAANQPQHF. The CDR3 nucleotides read TGTGCCAGCAGCGGGTGGGGACAGGGAGCCGCAAATCAGCCCCAGCATTTT.

The chain is built from TRBV6-5 and TRBJ2-3; D gene uncertain. The CDR3 has 15 residues. Germline V gene sequence: CDR1 MNHEY, CDR2 SVGAGI. The ends were cut back, 6 bases at V and 2 bases at J, with 15 bases in the middle. The CDR3 DNA reads TGTGCCAGCAGCCCGGCCCGCGGAAACACAGATACGCAGTATTTT. Protein product: CASSPARGNTDTQYF.

V gene TRBV7-3 combines with J gene TRBJ2-1, with no clear D. Trimming shortened V by 0 bases and J by 1 base, and 10 bases separated the two germline ends. CDR1 and CDR2 (germline): SGHTA, FQGTGA. This CDR3 spans 16 amino acids. CDR3 residues: CASSLTLGGSYNEQFF. Here the CDR3 DNA reads TGTGCCAGCAGCTTAACGCTCGGTGGTTCCTACAATGAGCAGTTCTTC.

The chain carries TRBV29-1 and TRBJ2-7; 11 nucleotides align to TRBD2. Germline V lookup: CDR1 SQVTM, CDR2 ANQGSEA. The V segment lost 7 bases and the J segment 3 bases; nucleotides outside the gene matches: 14. CDR3 size: 16 residues. The CDR3, as DNA: TGCAGCGGGCAGGGGGCTAGCGGGAGGCCAATCTACGAGCAGTACTTC. Translating gives CSGQGASGRPIYEQYF.

V and J are TRBV2 and TRBJ2-6, with a tentative D call TRBD1 (6 bases). The CDR3 contains 17 residues. Germline V CDR1 and CDR2: SNHLY, FYNNEI. V was trimmed by 1 base and J by 1 base, leaving 11 bases between them. The CDR3 DNA reads as TGTGCCAGCAGTGAAGGGCCCAGGGGTTCTGGGGCCAACGTCCTGACTTTC. Protein: CASSEGPRGSGANVLTF.

The V and J genes are TRBV4-2 and TRBJ2-7; D possibly corresponds to TRBD2 (6 bases). V lost 5 bases, J lost 0 bases, and 14 bases lay in between. This CDR3 has 15 amino acids. The germline gives CDR1 LGHNA, CDR2 YNFKEQ. This chain's CDR3 is CASSGTGASSYEQYF. DNA for the CDR3: TGTGCCAGCAGCGGGACTGGGGCTAGCTCCTACGAGCAGTACTTC.

V gene TRBV13 combines with J gene TRBJ1-3, with D unclear. The V gene lost 1 base and the J gene lost 0 bases, with 7 bases spanning the gap. Germline-derived CDR1 and CDR2 are PRHDT and FYEKMQ (reference sequence). The CDR3 loop spans 15 amino acids. The CDR3 DNA follows: TGTGCCAGCAGCTTAGTTGCGGCCTCTGGAAACACCATATATTTT. This gives the protein CASSLVAASGNTIYF.